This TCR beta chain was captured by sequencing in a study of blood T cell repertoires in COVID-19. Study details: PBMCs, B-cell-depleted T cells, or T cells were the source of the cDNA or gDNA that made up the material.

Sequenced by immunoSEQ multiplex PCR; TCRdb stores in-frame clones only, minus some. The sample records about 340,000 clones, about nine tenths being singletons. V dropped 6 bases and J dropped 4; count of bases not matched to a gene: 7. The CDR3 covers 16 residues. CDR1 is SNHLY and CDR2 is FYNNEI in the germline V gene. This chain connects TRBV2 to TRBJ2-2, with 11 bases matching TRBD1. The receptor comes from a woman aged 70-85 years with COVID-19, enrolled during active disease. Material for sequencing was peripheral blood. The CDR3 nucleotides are TGTGCCAGCAGCCCAAGGACAGGGGGCACCACCGGGGAGCTGTTTTTT. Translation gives CASSPRTGGTTGELFF.